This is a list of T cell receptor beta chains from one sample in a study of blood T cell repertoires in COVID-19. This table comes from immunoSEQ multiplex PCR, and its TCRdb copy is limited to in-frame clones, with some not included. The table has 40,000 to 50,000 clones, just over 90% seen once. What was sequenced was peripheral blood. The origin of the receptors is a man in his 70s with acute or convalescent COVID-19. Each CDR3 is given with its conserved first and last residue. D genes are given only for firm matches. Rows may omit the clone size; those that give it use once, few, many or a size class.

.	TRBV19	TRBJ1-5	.	TGTGCCAGTACCATACAGACAGGCAATCAGCCCCAGCATTTT	CASTIQTGNQPQHF
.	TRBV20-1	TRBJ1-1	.	TGCAGTGCTAGTGATCCCAGGGGTCCCTCGAACACTGAAGCTTTCTTT	CSASDPRGPSNTEAFF
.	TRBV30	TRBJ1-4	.	TGTGCCTGGAGTACGAGTAATGAAAAACTGTTTTTT	CAWSTSNEKLFF
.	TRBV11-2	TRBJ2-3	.	TGTGCCAGCAGCTCCGTCGGGAGCACAGATACGCAGTATTTT	CASSSVGSTDTQYF
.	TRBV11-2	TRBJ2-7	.	TGTGCCAGCAGCTTAGGGCGGCGACGAGAGCAGTACTTC	CASSLGRRREQYF
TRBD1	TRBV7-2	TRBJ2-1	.	TGTGCCAGCAGCTCGCCGGGACAGAAGTACAATGAGCAGTTCTTC	CASSSPGQKYNEQFF
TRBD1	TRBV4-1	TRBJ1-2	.	TGCGCCAGCAGCCAGGCGGGACAGGTCAATAACTATGGCTACACCTTC	CASSQAGQVNNYGYTF
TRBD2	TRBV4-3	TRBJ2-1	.	TGCGCCAGCAGCCACTTACTAGCGGGGGGAGGTAATGAGCAGTTCTTC	CASSHLLAGGGNEQFF
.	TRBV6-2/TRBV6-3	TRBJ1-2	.	TGTGCCAGCAGTTACCGGGGGTCCCATGGCTACACCTTC	CASSYRGSHGYTF
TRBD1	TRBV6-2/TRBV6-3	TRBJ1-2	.	TGTGCCAGCAGCAAGACAGGGGGCGTTGGCTACACCTTC	CASSKTGGVGYTF
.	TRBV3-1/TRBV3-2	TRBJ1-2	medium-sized	TGTGCCAGCAGCCATGTGGGGGGCTATGGCTACACCTTC	CASSHVGGYGYTF
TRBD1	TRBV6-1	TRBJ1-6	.	TGTGCCAGCAGTGAGGACAGGGGGCCTTCACCCCTCCACTTT	CASSEDRGPSPLHF
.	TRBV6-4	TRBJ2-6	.	TGTGCCAGCAGTGACTCAACAGCCTCTGGGGCCAACGTCCTGACTTTC	CASSDSTASGANVLTF
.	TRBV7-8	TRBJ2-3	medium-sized	TGTGCCAGCAGCTTATGGGCAGGCACAGATACGCAGTATTTT	CASSLWAGTDTQYF
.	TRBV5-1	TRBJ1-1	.	TGCGCCAGCAGCTTGGGGGGACACGAAGCTTTCTTT	CASSLGGHEAFF
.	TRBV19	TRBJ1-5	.	TGTGCCAGTAGTATCCCCAGGGATCCTAGCAATCAGCCCCAGCATTTT	CASSIPRDPSNQPQHF
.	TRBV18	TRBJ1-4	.	TGTGCCAGCTCACCATCTTGGGGGGCTAATGAAAAACTGTTTTTT	CASSPSWGANEKLFF
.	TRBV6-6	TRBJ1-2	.	TGTGCCAGCAGTTACAGGGGCTCAGGTGGCTACACCTTC	CASSYRGSGGYTF
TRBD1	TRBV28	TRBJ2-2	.	TGTGCCAGCAGGTTGAGCGGATTCAGGGACAGGAGGACCGGGGAGCTGTTTTTT	CASRLSGFRDRRTGELFF
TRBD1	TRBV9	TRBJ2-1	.	TGTGCCAGCAGCGGCCTCGACAGGGGGCTTGAGTTCTTC	CASSGLDRGLEFF
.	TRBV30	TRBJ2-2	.	TGTGCCTGGAAAAAAAACTTCTGGGCCACCGGGGAGCTGTTTTTT	CAWKKNFWATGELFF
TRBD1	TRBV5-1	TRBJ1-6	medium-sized	TGCGCCAGCAGCTCTGACCCGGGACAGGGCCATACTCTCTATAATTCACCCCTCCACTTT	CASSSDPGQGHTLYNSPLHF
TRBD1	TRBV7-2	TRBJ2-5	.	TGTGCCAGCAGCTCGGACAGGCAAGAGACCCAGTACTTC	CASSSDRQETQYF
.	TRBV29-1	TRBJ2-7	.	TGCAGCGTTATCAGGTCCTACGAGCAGTACTTC	CSVIRSYEQYF
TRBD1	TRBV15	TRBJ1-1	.	TGTGCCGTCCGACAGGGGGCTGGATTGTGGACTGAAGCTTTCTTT	CAVRQGAGLWTEAFF
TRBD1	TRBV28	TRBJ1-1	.	TGTGCCAGCAGTGGACAGGGGGGGAACACTGAAGCTTTCTTT	CASSGQGGNTEAFF
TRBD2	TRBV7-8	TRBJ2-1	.	TGTGCCAGCACCCGAAGACTAGCCCCAAACGATGAGCAGTTCTTC	CASTRRLAPNDEQFF
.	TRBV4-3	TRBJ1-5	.	TGCGCCAGCAGCCAAGTGGGCAGCAATCAGCCCCAGCATTTT	CASSQVGSNQPQHF
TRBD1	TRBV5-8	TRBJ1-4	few	TGTGCCAGCAGCTTGGGGTCCGGGACAGGGGAGGAAAAACTGTTTTTT	CASSLGSGTGEEKLFF
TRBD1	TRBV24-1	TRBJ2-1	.	TGTGCCACCAGAAAATCCCACACCACCTTAAGACAGGGGGTTACCCATGAGCAGTTCTTC	CATRKSHTTLRQGVTHEQFF
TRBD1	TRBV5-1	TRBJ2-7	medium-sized	TGCGCCAGCAGCTTGGGGCGGGACAGGGAGGCCGAGCAGTACTTC	CASSLGRDREAEQYF
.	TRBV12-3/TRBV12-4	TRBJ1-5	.	TGTGCCAGCAGTTTGGGGGGACCTCGGCCCCAGCATTTT	CASSLGGPRPQHF
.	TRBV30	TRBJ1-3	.	TGTGCCTGGAGACTTCCCGGCTCTGGAAACACCATATATTTT	CAWRLPGSGNTIYF
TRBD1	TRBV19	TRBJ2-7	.	TGTGCCAGTACCCCCGGGACAGGGTTGTACTTC	CASTPGTGLYF
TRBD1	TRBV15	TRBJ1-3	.	TGTGCCACCAGTGACAGGGGTACCTCTGGAAACACCATATATTTT	CATSDRGTSGNTIYF
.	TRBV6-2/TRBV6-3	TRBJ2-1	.	TGTGCCAGCAGTTACTGGGCAGGGGACAATGAGCAGTTCTTC	CASSYWAGDNEQFF
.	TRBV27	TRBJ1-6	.	TGTGCCAGCAGTTATCAGGGTTGGGATTCACCCCTCCACTTT	CASSYQGWDSPLHF
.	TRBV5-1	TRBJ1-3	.	TGCGCCAGCAGCCCAAACGGGGGCTCTGGAAACACCATATATTTT	CASSPNGGSGNTIYF
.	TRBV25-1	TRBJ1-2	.	TGTGCCAGCAGCTGGGTGACTGATTATGGCTACACCTTC	CASSWVTDYGYTF
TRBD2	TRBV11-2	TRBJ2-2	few	TGTGCCAGCAGCTTAGGGTATAGCGGGGGGGCCACCGGGGAGCTGTTTTTT	CASSLGYSGGATGELFF
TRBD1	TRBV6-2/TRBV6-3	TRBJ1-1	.	TGTGCCAGCAGTTACGTATACCAGGGGGCGAACACTGAAGCTTTCTTT	CASSYVYQGANTEAFF
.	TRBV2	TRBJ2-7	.	TGTGCCACGTCAGAAGGGGGCTACGAGCAGTACTTC	CATSEGGYEQYF
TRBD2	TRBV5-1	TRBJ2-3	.	TGCGCCAGCAGCTCGTTTCTGGGGGGGTACACAGATACGCAGTATTTT	CASSSFLGGYTDTQYF